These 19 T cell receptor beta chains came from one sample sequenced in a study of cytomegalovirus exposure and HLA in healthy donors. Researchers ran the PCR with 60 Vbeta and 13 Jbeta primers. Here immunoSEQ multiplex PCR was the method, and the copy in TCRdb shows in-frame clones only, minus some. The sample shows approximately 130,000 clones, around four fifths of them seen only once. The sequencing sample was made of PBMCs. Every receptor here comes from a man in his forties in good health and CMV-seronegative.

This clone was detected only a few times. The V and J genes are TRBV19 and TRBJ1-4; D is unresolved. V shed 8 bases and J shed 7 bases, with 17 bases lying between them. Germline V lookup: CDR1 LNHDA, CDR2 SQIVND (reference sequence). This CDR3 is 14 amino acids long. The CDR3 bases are TGTGCCAGTCAGATGGCAGGAACGCCTGAAAAACTGTTTTTT. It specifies CASQMAGTPEKLFF.

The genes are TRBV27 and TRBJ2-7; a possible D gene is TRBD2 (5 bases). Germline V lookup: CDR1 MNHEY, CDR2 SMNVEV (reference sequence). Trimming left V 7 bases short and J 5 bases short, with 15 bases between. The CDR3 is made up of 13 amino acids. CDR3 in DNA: TGTGCCAGCACCGCTACGGGGTCCCACGAGCAGTACTTC. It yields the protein CASTATGSHEQYF.

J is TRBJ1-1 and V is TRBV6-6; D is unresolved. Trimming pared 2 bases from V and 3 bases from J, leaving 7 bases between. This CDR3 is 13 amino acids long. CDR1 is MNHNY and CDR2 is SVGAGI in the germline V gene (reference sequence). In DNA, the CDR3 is TGTGCCAGCAGTTACCTTGTAGACACTGAAGCTTTCTTT. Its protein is CASSYLVDTEAFF.

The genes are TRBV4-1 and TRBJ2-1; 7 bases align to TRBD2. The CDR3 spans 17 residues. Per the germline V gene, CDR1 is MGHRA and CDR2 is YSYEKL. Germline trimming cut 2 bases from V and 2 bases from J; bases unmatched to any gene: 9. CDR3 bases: TGCGCCAGCAGCCAATCTGCTAGCGGTAACCCCTACAATGAGCAGTTCTTC. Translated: CASSQSASGNPYNEQFF.

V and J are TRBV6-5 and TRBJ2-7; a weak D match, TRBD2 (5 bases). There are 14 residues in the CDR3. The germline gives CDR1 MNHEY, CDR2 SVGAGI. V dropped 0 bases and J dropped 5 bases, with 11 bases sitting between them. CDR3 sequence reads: CASSYSNWGDEQYF. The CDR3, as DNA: TGTGCCAGCAGTTACTCGAATTGGGGAGACGAGCAGTACTTC.

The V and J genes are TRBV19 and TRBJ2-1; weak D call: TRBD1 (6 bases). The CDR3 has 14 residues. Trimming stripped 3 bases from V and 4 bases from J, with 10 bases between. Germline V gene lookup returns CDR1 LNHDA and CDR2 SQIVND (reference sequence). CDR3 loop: CASSMGAAYNEQFF. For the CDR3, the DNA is TGTGCCAGTAGTATGGGGGCGGCTTACAATGAGCAGTTCTTC.

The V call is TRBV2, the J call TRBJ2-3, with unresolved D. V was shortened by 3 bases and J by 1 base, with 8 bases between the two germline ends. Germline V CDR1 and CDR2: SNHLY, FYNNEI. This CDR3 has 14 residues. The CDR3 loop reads CASSDGRGTDTQYF. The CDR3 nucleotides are TGTGCCAGCAGTGATGGTAGAGGCACAGATACGCAGTATTTT.

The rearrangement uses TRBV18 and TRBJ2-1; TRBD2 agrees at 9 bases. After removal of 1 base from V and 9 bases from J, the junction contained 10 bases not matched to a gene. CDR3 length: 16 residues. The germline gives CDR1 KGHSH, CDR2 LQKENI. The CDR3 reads CASSPLVGTSFTEQFF. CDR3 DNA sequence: TGTGCCAGCTCACCACTGGTAGGGACTAGCTTCACTGAGCAGTTCTTC.

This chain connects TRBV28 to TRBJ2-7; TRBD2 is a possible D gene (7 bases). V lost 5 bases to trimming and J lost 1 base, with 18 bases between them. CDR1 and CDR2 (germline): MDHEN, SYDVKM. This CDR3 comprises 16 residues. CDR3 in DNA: TGTGCCAGCAGTGGCCGGGGAGGGGGAGCGTCCTACGAGCAGTACTTC. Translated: CASSGRGGGASYEQYF.

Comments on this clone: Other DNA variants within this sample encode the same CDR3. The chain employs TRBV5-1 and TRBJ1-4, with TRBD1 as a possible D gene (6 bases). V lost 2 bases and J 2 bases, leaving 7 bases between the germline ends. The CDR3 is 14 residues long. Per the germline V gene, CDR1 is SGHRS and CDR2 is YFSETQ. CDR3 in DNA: TGCGCCAGCAGCTTTACAGGGACTAATGAAAAACTGTTTTTT. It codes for CASSFTGTNEKLFF.

The chain's CDR3 is CASSLPPAGWAFF. The CDR3 nucleotides are TGTGCCAGCAGCTTACCCCCGGCAGGCTGGGCTTTCTTT. This chain connects TRBV5-5 to TRBJ1-1; D uncertain. CDR1 and CDR2 from the germline V gene are SGHKS and YYEKEE (reference sequence). CDR3 length: 13 residues. V was pared by 2 bases and J by 11 bases, with 16 bases between.

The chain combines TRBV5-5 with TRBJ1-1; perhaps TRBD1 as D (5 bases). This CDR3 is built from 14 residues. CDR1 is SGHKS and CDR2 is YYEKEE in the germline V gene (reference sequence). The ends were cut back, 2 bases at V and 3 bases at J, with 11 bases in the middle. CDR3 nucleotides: TGTGCCAGCAGCTTCCTTGACAGATACACTGAAGCTTTCTTT. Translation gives CASSFLDRYTEAFF. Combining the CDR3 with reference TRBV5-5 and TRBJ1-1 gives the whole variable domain DAGVTQSPTHLIKTRGQQVTLRCSPISGHKSVSWYQQVLGQGPQFIFQYYEKEERGRGNFPDRFSARQFPNYSSELNVNALLLGDSALYLCASSFLDRYTEAFFGQGTRLTVV.

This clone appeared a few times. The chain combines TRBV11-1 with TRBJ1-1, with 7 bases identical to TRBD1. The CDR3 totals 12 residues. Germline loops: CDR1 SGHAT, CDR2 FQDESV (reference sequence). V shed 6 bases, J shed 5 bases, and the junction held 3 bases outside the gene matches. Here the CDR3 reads CASRTGRTEAFF. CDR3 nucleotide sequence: TGTGCCAGCAGGACAGGGCGGACTGAAGCTTTCTTT. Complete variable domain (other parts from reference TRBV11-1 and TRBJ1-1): EAEVAQSPRYKITEKSQAVAFWCDPISGHATLYWYRQILGQGPELLVQFQDESVVDDSQLPKDRFSAERLKGVDSTLKIQPAELGDSAMYLCASRTGRTEAFFGQGTRLTVV.

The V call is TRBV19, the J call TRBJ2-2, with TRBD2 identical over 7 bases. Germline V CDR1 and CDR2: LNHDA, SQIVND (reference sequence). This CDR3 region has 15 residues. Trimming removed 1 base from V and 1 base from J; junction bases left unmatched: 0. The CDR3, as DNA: TGTGCCAGTAGTATAGTAGCGGGGAACACCGGGGAGCTGTTTTTT. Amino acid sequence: CASSIVAGNTGELFF.

CDR3 in amino acids: CASSTNSGQGLNEKLFF. CDR3 sequence (DNA): TGTGCCAGTAGTACCAATTCGGGACAGGGACTTAATGAAAAACTGTTTTTT. The rearrangement links TRBV19 to TRBJ1-4; 9 nucleotides line up with TRBD1. Unmatched junction bases numbered 10, after V lost 4 bases and J lost 4 bases. CDR3 length: 17 residues. CDR1 and CDR2 from the germline V gene are LNHDA and SQIVND (reference sequence).

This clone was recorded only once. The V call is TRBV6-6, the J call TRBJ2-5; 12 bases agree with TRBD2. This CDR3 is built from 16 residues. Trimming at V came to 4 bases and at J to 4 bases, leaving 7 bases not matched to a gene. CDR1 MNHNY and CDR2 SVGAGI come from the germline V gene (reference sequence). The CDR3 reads CASSFVLAGGGETQYF. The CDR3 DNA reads TGTGCCAGCAGTTTCGTACTAGCGGGGGGCGGAGAGACCCAGTACTTC.

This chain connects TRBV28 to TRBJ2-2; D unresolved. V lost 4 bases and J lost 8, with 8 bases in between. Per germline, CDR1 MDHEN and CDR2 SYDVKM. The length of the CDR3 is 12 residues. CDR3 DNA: TGTGCCAGCAGTTCTATGAGGGGGGAGCTGTTTTTT. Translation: CASSSMRGELFF.

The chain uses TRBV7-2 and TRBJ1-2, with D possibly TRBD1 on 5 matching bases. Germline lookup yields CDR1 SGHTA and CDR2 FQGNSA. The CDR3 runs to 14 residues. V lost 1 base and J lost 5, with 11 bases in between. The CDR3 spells CASSLVPDIYGYTF. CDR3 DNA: TGTGCCAGCAGCTTAGTTCCGGACATTTATGGCTACACCTTC.

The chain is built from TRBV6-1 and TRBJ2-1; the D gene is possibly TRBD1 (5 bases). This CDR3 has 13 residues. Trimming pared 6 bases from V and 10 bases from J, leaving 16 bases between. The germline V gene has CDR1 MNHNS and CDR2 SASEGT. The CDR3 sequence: CASRAREYLEQFF. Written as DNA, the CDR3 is TGTGCCAGCAGAGCCAGGGAATATTTGGAGCAGTTCTTC.